The 21 T cell receptor beta chains reported below all come from one sample, sequenced in a study of B cell selection in AIRE deficiency. Profiling relied on immunoSEQ multiplex PCR, and the TCRdb table lists in-frame clones only, not all of them. The repertoire holds some 25,000 clones, with 95% to 96% as singletons. CD4+CD127+ cells were sorted as the conventional CD4 T cells. Sequencing was carried out using CD4+CD127+ conventional T cells sorted from PBMCs. The receptors derive from a human donor in good health.

The chain is built from TRBV5-6 and TRBJ1-4; 7 nucleotides agree with TRBD1. The CDR3 loop spans 14 amino acids. CDR1 SGHDT and CDR2 YYEEEE come from the germline V gene. Losses at the gene ends were 4 bases for V and 7 bases for J; bases not matched to a gene: 7. The CDR3 bases are TGTGCCAGCAGCCTACGCAACAGGGGTGAAAAACTGTTTTTT. It specifies CASSLRNRGEKLFF.

V usage is TRBV19 and J usage is TRBJ1-2; tentatively, D is TRBD1 (5 bases). The CDR3 totals 14 residues. Germline CDR1 LNHDA, CDR2 SQIVND (reference sequence). Deletions cut 4 bases from V and 3 bases from J, with 12 bases between. The CDR3 DNA reads as TGTGCCAGTAGTACCCTCAGGGACTACTATGGCTACACCTTC. This encodes CASSTLRDYYGYTF.

As DNA, the CDR3 is TGTGCCAGCAGTGAGTTCCACGGGGATCGGCAGTATTTT. It codes for CASSEFHGDRQYF. This sequence joins TRBV25-1 and TRBJ2-3, with D tentatively TRBD2 (5 bases). Trimming removed 3 bases from V and 11 bases from J, with 15 bases in between. Germline loops: CDR1 MGHDK, CDR2 SYGVNS. The CDR3 spans 13 residues. The full variable domain, its missing parts supplied by reference TRBV25-1 and TRBJ2-3, is EADIYQTPRYLVIGTGKKITLECSQTMGHDKMYWYQQDPGMELHLIHYSYGVNSTEKGDLSSESTVSRIRTEHFPLTLESARPSHTSQYLCASSEFHGDRQYFGPGTRLTVL.

The CDR3 nucleotides are TGCAGCGTTCGGACGACAGGGTCCTACGAGCAGTACTTC. This encodes CSVRTTGSYEQYF. The rearrangement links TRBV29-1 to TRBJ2-7; 7 bases are a match to TRBD1. Germline V gene lookup returns CDR1 SQVTM and CDR2 ANQGSEA. This CDR3 spans 13 amino acids. V gave up 5 bases and J gave up 1 base; unmatched junction bases: 5.

This clone rates as medium-sized. V and J are TRBV7-7 and TRBJ2-7; perhaps TRBD2 as D (7 bases). Germline values: CDR1 SSHAT, CDR2 FNYEAQ (reference sequence). The CDR3 runs to 15 residues. Trimming took 8 bases from V and 0 from J, leaving 17 bases between them. The chain's CDR3 is CASQGGGGLSYEQYF. Here the CDR3 DNA reads TGTGCCAGCCAAGGCGGGGGCGGACTCTCCTACGAGCAGTACTTC.

V usage is TRBV11-3 and J usage is TRBJ1-1; D not resolved. Trimming removed 2 bases from V and 1 base from J, with 8 bases in between. From germline, CDR1 is SGHNT and CDR2 YENEEA. The CDR3 is 14 amino acids. The CDR3 sequence is CASSLYQTNTEAFF. The CDR3 DNA reads as TGTGCCAGCAGCTTATACCAAACGAACACTGAAGCTTTCTTT.

CDR3 region: CASSYGGSTEAFF. The CDR3 nucleotides are TGTGCCAGCAGTTATGGGGGAAGCACTGAAGCTTTCTTT. The chain uses TRBV6-6 and TRBJ1-1; TRBD1 is a possible D gene (5 bases). From germline, CDR1 is MNHNY and CDR2 SVGAGI (reference sequence). This CDR3 region has 13 residues. V lost 3 bases to trimming and J lost 4 bases, with 9 bases between them.

The rearrangement joins TRBV7-8 to TRBJ1-6, with D tentatively TRBD1 (6 bases). Germline V gene sequence: CDR1 SGHVS, CDR2 FQNEAQ. The V end was cut by 4 bases, the J end by 5 bases, with 12 bases between. This CDR3 comprises 15 residues. CDR3 in DNA: TGTGCCAGCAGCTGGACAGCGACCAATAATTCACCCCTCCACTTT. Translation: CASSWTATNNSPLHF.

V is TRBV19 and J is TRBJ1-4; 8 bases are a match to TRBD1. The germline CDR1 and CDR2 sequences are LNHDA and SQIVND (reference sequence). This CDR3 spans 14 amino acids. Trimming took 7 bases from V and 4 from J; bases not matched to a gene: 5. CDR3 sequence (DNA): TGTGCCAGTAACCTACAGGGGGTTAATGAAAAACTGTTTTTT. This codes for CASNLQGVNEKLFF.

The table lists this clone with a count of one. The V gene is TRBV6-5, the J gene TRBJ1-1; TRBD1 might be the D (6 bases). Looked up from germline, CDR1 is MNHEY and CDR2 is SVGAGI. Trimming took 5 bases from V and 0 from J, leaving 13 bases between them. The CDR3 has 15 residues. The CDR3 sequence: CASSRPGHLNTEAFF. The CDR3, as DNA: TGTGCCAGCAGTCGTCCGGGACACCTGAACACTGAAGCTTTCTTT.

The J gene is TRBJ1-1, the V gene TRBV19; the D gene is possibly TRBD1 (5 bases). V was cut by 2 bases and J by 1 base, with 11 bases left in between. The CDR3 sequence is 15 residues long. Germline loops: CDR1 LNHDA, CDR2 SQIVND (reference sequence). The CDR3 DNA sequence: TGTGCCAGTAGTATAATGGGGCAGAAGAACACTGAAGCTTTCTTT. Translating gives CASSIMGQKNTEAFF.

V gene TRBV5-1 combines with J gene TRBJ1-3, with a tentative D call TRBD1 (5 bases). V was pared by 5 bases and J by 0 bases, with 12 bases between. The CDR3 has 15 residues. Germline CDR1 SGHRS, CDR2 YFSETQ. The CDR3 nucleotides read TGCGCCAGCAGTTCGCGGGGGGACTCTGGAAACACCATATATTTT. Protein: CASSSRGDSGNTIYF.

This chain connects TRBV28 to TRBJ1-1; D is unclear. Trimming pared 3 bases from V and 4 bases from J, leaving 15 bases between. Germline V CDR1 and CDR2: MDHEN, SYDVKM. The CDR3 is 15 residues long. For the CDR3, the DNA is TGTGCCAGCAGTTTCTCCTTAGGTATCGGCACTGAAGCTTTCTTT. Protein: CASSFSLGIGTEAFF.

The genes are TRBV19 and TRBJ1-2, with TRBD1 matching over 9 bases. CDR3 length: 14 residues. Germline V CDR1 and CDR2: LNHDA, SQIVND (reference sequence). After removal of 8 bases from V and 7 bases from J, the junction contained 11 bases not matched to a gene. This CDR3 is CASHYRGLEGGYTF. The CDR3 DNA follows: TGTGCCAGTCACTACAGGGGGCTGGAGGGTGGCTACACCTTC.

This chain connects TRBV6-6 to TRBJ2-3; the D is unclear. The V gene's germline CDR1 is MNHNY and CDR2 SVGAGI (reference sequence). The CDR3 loop spans 15 amino acids. V was trimmed by 8 bases and J by 2 bases, leaving 17 bases between them. CDR3 coding DNA: TGTGCCAGCGGATCCTTAAACTTCTCCACAGATACGCAGTATTTT. Its translation is CASGSLNFSTDTQYF.

The CDR3 sequence is CASRWADRNTGELFF. The CDR3 nucleotides read TGCGCCAGCAGGTGGGCCGATCGTAACACCGGGGAGCTGTTTTTT. The chain is built from TRBV5-1 and TRBJ2-2; D uncertain. V was pared by 5 bases and J by 2 bases, with 13 bases between. The CDR3 is made up of 15 amino acids. Germline V lookup: CDR1 SGHRS, CDR2 YFSETQ.

The rearrangement uses TRBV5-1 and TRBJ1-4; D uncertain. The CDR3 consists of 14 residues. Germline-derived CDR1 and CDR2 are SGHRS and YFSETQ. Deletions cut 4 bases from V and 8 bases from J, with 15 bases between. CDR3 sequence reads: CASSPLFLREKLFF. The CDR3 nucleotides read TGCGCCAGCAGCCCGTTGTTTTTGCGGGAAAAACTGTTTTTT.

The chain has TRBV12-1 and TRBJ1-5; the table's D call, TRBD1, has no DNA check behind it. TRBV12-1 counts as a pseudogene. This CDR3 has 20 residues. Here the CDR3 DNA reads TGTGCCAGCAGCTTCCCTCACCGGGACAGGGGCTTAACTAGCAATCAGCCCCAGCATTTT. This sequence encodes CASSFPHRDRGLTSNQPQHF.

J is TRBJ2-7 and V is TRBV5-1, with 9 bases that match TRBD1. The germline gives CDR1 SGHRS, CDR2 YFSETQ. The CDR3 totals 18 residues. J was trimmed by 0 bases and V by 1 base; bases with no gene match: 11. The CDR3 DNA follows: TGCGCCAGCAGCTTGTCGAGTTGGGGGACAGGGAGCTCCTACGAGCAGTACTTC. Its protein is CASSLSSWGTGSSYEQYF.

The chain carries TRBV7-2 and TRBJ1-3, with D uncertain. Looked up from germline, CDR1 is SGHTA and CDR2 is FQGNSA. V lost 6 bases and J 0 bases, leaving 9 bases between the germline ends. This CDR3 is 14 amino acids long. The CDR3 sequence: CASRSQSSGNTIYF. The DNA for the CDR3 is TGTGCCAGCAGATCACAGAGCTCTGGAAACACCATATATTTT.

J is TRBJ1-1 and V is TRBV2; the D is unclear. CDR1 SNHLY and CDR2 FYNNEI come from the germline V gene. The germline V and J ends were trimmed by 9 bases and 0 bases, with 17 bases remaining between them. The CDR3 is 15 residues long. CDR3 sequence (DNA): TGTGCCAGTGGAGGAGAAGTGGCCCTGAACACTGAAGCTTTCTTT. Protein: CASGGEVALNTEAFF.